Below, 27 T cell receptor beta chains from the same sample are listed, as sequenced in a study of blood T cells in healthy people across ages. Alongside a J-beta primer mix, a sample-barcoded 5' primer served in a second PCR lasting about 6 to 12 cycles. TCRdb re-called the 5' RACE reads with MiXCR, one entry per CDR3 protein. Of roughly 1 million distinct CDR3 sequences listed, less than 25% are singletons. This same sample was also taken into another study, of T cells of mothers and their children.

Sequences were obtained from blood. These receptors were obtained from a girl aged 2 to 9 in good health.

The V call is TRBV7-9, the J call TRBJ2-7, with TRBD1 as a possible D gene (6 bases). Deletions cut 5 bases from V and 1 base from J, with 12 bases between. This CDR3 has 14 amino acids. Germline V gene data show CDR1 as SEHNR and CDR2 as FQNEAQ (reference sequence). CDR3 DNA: TGTGCCAGCAGCCAGGGGCAAAGATCCTACGAGCAGTACTTC. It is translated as CASSQGQRSYEQYF.

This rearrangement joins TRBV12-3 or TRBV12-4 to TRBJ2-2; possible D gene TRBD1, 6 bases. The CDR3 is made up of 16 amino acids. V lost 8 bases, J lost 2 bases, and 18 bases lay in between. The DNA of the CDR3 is TGTGCCAGCGTAGGTTTGAGCAGGGGAAACACCGGGGAGCTGTTTTTT. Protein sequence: CASVGLSRGNTGELFF.

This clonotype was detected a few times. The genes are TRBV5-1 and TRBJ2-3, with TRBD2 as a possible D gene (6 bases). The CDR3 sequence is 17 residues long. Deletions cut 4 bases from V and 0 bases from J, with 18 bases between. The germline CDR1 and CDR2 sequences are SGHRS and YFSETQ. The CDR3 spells CASSPGGSTHSTDTQYF. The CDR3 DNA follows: TGCGCCAGCAGCCCCGGGGGATCGACCCATAGCACAGATACGCAGTATTTT.

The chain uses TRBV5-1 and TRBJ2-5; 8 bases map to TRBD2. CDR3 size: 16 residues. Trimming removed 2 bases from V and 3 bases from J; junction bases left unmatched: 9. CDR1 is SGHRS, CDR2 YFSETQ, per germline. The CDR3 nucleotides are TGCGCCAGCAGCTTCGGAGCGGGAGTGGGTGAAGAGACCCAGTACTTC. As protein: CASSFGAGVGEETQYF.

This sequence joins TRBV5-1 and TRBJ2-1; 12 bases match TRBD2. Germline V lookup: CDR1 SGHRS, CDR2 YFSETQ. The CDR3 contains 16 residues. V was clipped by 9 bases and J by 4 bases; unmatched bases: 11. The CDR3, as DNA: TGCGCCACCTCTAGCGGGGGGGCCACAGTTTACAATGAGCAGTTCTTC. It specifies CATSSGGATVYNEQFF.

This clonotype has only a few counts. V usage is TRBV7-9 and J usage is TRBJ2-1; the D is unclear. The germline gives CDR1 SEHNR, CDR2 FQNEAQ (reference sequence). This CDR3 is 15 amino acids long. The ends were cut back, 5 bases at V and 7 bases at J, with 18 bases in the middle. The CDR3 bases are TGTGCCAGCAGCCATCCCGTTGGTGCTTTAAATGAGCAGTTCTTC. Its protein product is CASSHPVGALNEQFF.

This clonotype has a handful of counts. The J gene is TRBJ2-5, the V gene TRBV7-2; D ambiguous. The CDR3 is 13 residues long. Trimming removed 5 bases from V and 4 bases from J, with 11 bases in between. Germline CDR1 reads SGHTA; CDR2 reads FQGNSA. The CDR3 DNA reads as TGTGCCAGCAGCGCCCGACCTCGAGAGACCCAGTACTTC. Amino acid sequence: CASSARPRETQYF.

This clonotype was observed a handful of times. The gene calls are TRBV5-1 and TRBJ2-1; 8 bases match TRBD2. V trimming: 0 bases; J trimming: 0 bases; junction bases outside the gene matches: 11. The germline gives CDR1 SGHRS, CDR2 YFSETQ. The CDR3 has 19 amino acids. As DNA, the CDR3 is TGCGCCAGCAGCTTGGTCCTAGCGGGCGCTTCGAGCTCCTACAATGAGCAGTTCTTC. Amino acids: CASSLVLAGASSSYNEQFF. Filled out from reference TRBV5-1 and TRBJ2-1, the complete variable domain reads KAGVTQTPRYLIKTRGQQVTLSCSPISGHRSVSWYQQTPGQGLQFLFEYFSETQRNKGNFPGRFSGRQFSNSRSEMNVSTLELGDSALYLCASSLVLAGASSSYNEQFFGPGTRLTVL.

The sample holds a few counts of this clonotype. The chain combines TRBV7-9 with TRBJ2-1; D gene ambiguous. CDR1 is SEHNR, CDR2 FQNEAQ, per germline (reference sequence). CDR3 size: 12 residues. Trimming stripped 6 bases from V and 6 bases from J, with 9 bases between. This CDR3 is CASRTPGNEQFF. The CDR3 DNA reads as TGTGCCAGCAGGACCCCGGGCAATGAGCAGTTCTTC.

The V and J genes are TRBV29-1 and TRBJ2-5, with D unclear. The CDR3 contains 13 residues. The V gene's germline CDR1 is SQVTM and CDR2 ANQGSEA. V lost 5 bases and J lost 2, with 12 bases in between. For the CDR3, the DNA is TGCAGCGTTAGCGACGAGCTTCAAGAGACCCAGTACTTC. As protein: CSVSDELQETQYF.

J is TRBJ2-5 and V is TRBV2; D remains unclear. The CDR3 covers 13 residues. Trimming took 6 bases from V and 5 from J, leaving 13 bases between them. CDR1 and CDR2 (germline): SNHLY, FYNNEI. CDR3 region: CASRLPARETQYF. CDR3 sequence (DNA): TGTGCCAGCAGGCTACCGGCGAGGGAGACCCAGTACTTC.

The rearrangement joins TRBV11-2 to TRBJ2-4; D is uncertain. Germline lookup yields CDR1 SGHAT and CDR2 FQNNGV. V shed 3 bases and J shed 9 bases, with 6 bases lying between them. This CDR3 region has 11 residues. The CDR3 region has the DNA TGTGCCAGCAGCTTTAACACCATTCAGTACTTC. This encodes CASSFNTIQYF.

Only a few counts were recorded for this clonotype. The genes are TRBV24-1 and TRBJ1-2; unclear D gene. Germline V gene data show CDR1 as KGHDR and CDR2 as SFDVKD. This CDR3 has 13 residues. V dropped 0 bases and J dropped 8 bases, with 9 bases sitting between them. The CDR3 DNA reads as TGTGCCACCAGTGATTTGTTTAGAGACGGCTACACCTTC. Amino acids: CATSDLFRDGYTF.

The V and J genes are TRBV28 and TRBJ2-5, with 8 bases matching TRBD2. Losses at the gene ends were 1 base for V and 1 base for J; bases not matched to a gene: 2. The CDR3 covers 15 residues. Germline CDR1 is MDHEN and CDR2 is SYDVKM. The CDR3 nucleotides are TGTGCCAGCAGTTTATTTCTAGCGGGCCAAGAGACCCAGTACTTC. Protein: CASSLFLAGQETQYF.

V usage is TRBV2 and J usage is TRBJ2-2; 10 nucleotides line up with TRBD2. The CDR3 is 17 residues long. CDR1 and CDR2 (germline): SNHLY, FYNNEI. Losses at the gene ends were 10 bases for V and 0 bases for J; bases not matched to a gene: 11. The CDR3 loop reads CAIGWIAGGPNTGELFF. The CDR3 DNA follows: TGTGCCATCGGGTGGATAGCGGGGGGCCCGAACACCGGGGAGCTGTTTTTT.

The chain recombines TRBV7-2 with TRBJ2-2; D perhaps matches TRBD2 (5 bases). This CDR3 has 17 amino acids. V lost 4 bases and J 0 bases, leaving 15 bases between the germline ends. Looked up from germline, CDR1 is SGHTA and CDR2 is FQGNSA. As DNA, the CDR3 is TGTGCCAGCAGCTCCCGGGAAGGAAGTACGAACACCGGGGAGCTGTTTTTT. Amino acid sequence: CASSSREGSTNTGELFF.

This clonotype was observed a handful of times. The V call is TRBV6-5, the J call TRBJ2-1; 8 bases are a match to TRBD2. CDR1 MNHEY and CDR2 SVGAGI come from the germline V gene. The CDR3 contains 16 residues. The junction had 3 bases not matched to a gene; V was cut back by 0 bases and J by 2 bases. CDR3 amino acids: CASSYSSGSTYNEQFF. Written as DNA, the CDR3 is TGTGCCAGCAGTTACTCGAGCGGGAGCACCTACAATGAGCAGTTCTTC.

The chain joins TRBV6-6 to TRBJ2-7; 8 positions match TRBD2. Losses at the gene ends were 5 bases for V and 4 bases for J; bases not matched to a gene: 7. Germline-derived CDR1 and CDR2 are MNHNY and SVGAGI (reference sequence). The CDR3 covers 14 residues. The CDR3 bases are TGTGCCAGCAGTATCACTAGCGGCCTATACGAGCAGTACTTC. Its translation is CASSITSGLYEQYF.

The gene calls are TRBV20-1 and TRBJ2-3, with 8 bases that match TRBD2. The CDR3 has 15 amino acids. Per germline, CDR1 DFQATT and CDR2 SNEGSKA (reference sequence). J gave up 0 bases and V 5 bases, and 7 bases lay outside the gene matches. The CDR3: CSAGGGPISTDTQYF. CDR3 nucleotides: TGCAGTGCTGGCGGGGGGCCTATTAGCACAGATACGCAGTATTTT.

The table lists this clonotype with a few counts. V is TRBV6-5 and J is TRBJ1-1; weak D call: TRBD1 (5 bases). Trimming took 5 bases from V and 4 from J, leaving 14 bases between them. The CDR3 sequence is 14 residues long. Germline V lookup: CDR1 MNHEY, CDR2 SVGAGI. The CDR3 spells CASSLGVGGTEAFF. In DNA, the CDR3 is TGTGCCAGCAGTCTGGGGGTTGGGGGCACTGAAGCTTTCTTT.

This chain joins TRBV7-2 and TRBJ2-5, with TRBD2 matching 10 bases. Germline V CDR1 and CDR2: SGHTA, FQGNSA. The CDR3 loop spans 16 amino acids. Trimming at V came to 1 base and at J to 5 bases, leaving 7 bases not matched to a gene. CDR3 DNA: TGTGCCAGCAGCTTAGGGCTAGCGGGAGCACGGGAGACCCAGTACTTC. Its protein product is CASSLGLAGARETQYF. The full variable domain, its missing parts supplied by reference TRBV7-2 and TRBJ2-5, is GAGVSQSPSNKVTEKGKDVELRCDPISGHTALYWYRQSLGQGLEFLIYFQGNSAPDKSGLPSDRFSAERTGGSVSTLTIQRTQQEDSAVYLCASSLGLAGARETQYFGPGTRLLVL.

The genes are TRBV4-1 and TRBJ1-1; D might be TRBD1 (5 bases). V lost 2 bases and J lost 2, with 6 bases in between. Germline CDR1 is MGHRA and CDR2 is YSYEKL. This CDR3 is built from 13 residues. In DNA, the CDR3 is TGCGCCAGCAGCCAAAGGGGTAACACTGAAGCTTTCTTT. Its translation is CASSQRGNTEAFF.

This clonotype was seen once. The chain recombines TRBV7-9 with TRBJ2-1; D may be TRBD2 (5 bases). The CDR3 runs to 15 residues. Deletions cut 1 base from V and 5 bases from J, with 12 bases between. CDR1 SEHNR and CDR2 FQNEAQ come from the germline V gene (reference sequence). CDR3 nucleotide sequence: TGTGCCAGCAGCTTAGTGGGAGTTGGGGACAATGAGCAGTTCTTC. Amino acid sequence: CASSLVGVGDNEQFF.

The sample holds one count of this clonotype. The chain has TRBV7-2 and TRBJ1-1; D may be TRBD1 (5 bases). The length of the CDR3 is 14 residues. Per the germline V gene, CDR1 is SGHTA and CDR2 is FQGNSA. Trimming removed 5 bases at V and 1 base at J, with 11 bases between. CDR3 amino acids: CASSPVGENTEAFF. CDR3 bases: TGTGCCAGCAGCCCGGTGGGGGAGAACACTGAAGCTTTCTTT.

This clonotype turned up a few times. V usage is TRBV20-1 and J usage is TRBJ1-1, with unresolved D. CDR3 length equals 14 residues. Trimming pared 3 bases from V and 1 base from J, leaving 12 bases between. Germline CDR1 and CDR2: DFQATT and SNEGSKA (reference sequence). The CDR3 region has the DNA TGCAGTGCTAGGCCGGAGGGTCGGAACACTGAAGCTTTCTTT. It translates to CSARPEGRNTEAFF.

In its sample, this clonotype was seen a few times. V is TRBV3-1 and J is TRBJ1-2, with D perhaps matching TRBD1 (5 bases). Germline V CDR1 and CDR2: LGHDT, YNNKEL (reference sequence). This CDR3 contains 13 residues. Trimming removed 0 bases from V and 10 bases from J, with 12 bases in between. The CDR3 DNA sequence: TGTGCCAGCAGCCAAGACGGGACGGTCTACTACACCTTC. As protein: CASSQDGTVYYTF.

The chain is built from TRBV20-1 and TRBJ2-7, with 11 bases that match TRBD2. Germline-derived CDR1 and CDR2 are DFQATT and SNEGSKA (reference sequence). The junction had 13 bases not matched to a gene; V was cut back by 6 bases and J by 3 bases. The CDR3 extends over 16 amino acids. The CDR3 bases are TGCAGTGCAAGAAAGGCGGGACTAGCGGTAAACTACGAGCAGTACTTC. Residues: CSARKAGLAVNYEQYF.